A selection of T cell receptor beta chains follows, all from one sample in a study of molecular identifiers for immune sequencing clone quantification. TCRdb ran MiXCR on the PCR reads and lists one entry per CDR3 protein. The sample lists roughly 65,000 distinct CDR3 sequences, roughly 17% occurring once. The sequenced sample consisted of naive CD8+ T cells from blood, with Jurkat cell RNA spiked in. All receptors derive from a human donor in good health. Some libraries in this study had Jurkat cell RNA spiked in. Both conserved end residues are part of each CDR3. A D gene is named only where the DNA matches it firmly. Expanded clones are given a class, and other clones once, few, many or no size at all.

.,TRBJ2-1,many,TRBV5-4,CASSPDSRNGNEQFF,TGTGCCAGCAGTCCCGACAGCCGAAACGGCAATGAGCAGTTCTTC
.,TRBJ2-7,few,TRBV7-2,CASSLVTPSYEQYF,TGTGCCAGCAGCTTAGTTACCCCCTCCTACGAGCAGTACTTC
TRBD1,TRBJ2-7,many,TRBV7-2,CASSPVGQGLFIEQYF,TGTGCCAGCAGCCCGGTGGGACAGGGCTTGTTTATCGAGCAGTACTTC
.,TRBJ2-7,.,TRBV7-9,CASSLASIFNEQYF,TGTGCCAGCAGCTTAGCGTCTATATTCAACGAGCAGTACTTC
TRBD2,TRBJ2-7,.,TRBV14,CASRTPAGECYEQYF,TGTGCCAGCAGGACTCCGGCGGGAGAGTGCTACGAGCAGTACTTC
.,TRBJ2-1,many,TRBV14,CASSLSIGPGNEQFF,TGTGCCAGCAGCCTAAGTATAGGGCCGGGGAATGAGCAGTTCTTC
TRBD2,TRBJ2-5,.,TRBV11-2,CASSILAGVGVTQYF,TGTGCCAGCAGCATACTAGCGGGAGTCGGTGTGACCCAGTACTTC
.,TRBJ2-5,many,TRBV20-1,CSARTGTYQETQYF,TGCAGTGCTAGAACCGGGACATATCAAGAGACCCAGTACTTC
.,TRBJ2-5,many,TRBV11-2,CASSARFQETQYF,TGTGCCAGCAGCGCCCGGTTCCAAGAGACCCAGTACTTC
.,TRBJ2-5,few,TRBV27,CANKTLIGGGAETQYF,TGTGCCAACAAAACCCTTATTGGGGGAGGAGCAGAGACCCAGTACTTC
TRBD1,TRBJ2-7,many,TRBV11-3,CASSKRDRGYEQYF,TGTGCCAGCAGCAAACGGGACAGAGGCTACGAGCAGTACTTC
.,TRBJ2-7,.,TRBV7-2,CASSFTYEQYF,TGTGCCAGCAGCTTCACCTACGAGCAGTACTTC
TRBD2,TRBJ2-1,many,TRBV20-1,CSARDIAGVYNEQFF,TGCAGTGCTAGAGATATAGCGGGAGTGTACAATGAGCAGTTCTTC
.,TRBJ2-7,many,TRBV13,CASSLDNGYEQYF,TGTGCCAGCAGCTTAGACAACGGCTACGAGCAGTACTTC
TRBD2,TRBJ2-1,many,TRBV4-1,CASRDSGRANNEQFF,TGCGCCAGCAGAGATAGCGGGAGGGCCAATAATGAGCAGTTCTTC
.,TRBJ2-1,many,TRBV20-1,CSALSIGSYNEQFF,TGCAGTGCTCTATCTATCGGCTCCTACAATGAGCAGTTCTTC
TRBD2,TRBJ2-3,many,TRBV28,CASSLPTDLAGVTDTQYF,TGTGCCAGCAGTCTACCAACGGACTTAGCGGGAGTTACAGATACGCAGTATTTT
.,TRBJ2-2,.,TRBV6-6,CASTSGWTNTGELFF,TGTGCCAGCACTTCGGGATGGACGAACACCGGGGAGCTGTTTTTT
.,TRBJ2-7,many,TRBV6-5,CASGPASAAYEQYF,TGTGCCAGCGGCCCGGCTAGCGCAGCCTACGAGCAGTACTTC
TRBD2,TRBJ2-7,many,TRBV12-3/TRBV12-4,CASGHTSGSFDEQYF,TGTGCCAGCGGACACACTAGCGGGAGCTTCGACGAGCAGTACTTC
.,TRBJ2-7,.,TRBV28,CASSFRPNPYEQYF,TGTGCCAGCAGCTTCCGCCCAAACCCCTACGAGCAGTACTTC
.,TRBJ2-1,.,TRBV27,CASSLAGVYNEQFF,TGTGCCAGCAGTTTAGCGGGTGTCTACAATGAGCAGTTCTTC
.,TRBJ2-1,many,TRBV11-3,CASSLLQGSEQFF,TGTGCCAGCAGCTTGCTACAGGGAAGTGAGCAGTTCTTC
TRBD2,TRBJ2-5,many,TRBV28,CASSSRGRAFTETQYF,TGTGCCAGCAGTTCTCGCGGGAGGGCCTTTACAGAGACCCAGTACTTC
TRBD2,TRBJ2-3,many,TRBV2,CASLAGETDTQYF,TGTGCCAGCTTAGCGGGAGAAACAGATACGCAGTATTTT
.,TRBJ2-7,many,TRBV20-1,CSAREGVGLRYEQYF,TGCAGTGCTAGAGAAGGGGTTGGATTACGCTACGAGCAGTACTTC
.,TRBJ2-5,.,TRBV20-1,CSASSLSQETQYF,TGCAGTGCTAGCTCCCTGAGCCAAGAGACCCAGTACTTC
.,TRBJ2-7,many,TRBV7-9,CASSLVVGPYEQYF,TGTGCCAGCAGCTTAGTAGTGGGGCCCTACGAGCAGTACTTC
.,TRBJ2-7,few,TRBV4-1,CASSQVNYEQYF,TGCGCCAGCAGCCAGGTTAACTACGAGCAGTACTTC
.,TRBJ2-1,many,TRBV11-2,CASSPGDSGTNYNEQFF,TGTGCCAGCAGCCCTGGGGACTCCGGGACAAACTACAATGAGCAGTTCTTC
TRBD1,TRBJ2-5,many,TRBV11-2,CASSLDLQTGGVETQYF,TGTGCCAGCAGCTTAGACCTCCAGACAGGGGGTGTCGAGACCCAGTACTTC
.,TRBJ2-3,.,TRBV7-9,CASSLELVDTQYF,TGTGCCAGCAGCTTAGAATTGGTGGATACGCAGTATTTT
.,TRBJ2-1,many,TRBV20-1,CSAPVATSYNEQFF,TGCAGTGCTCCTGTAGCTACCTCCTACAATGAGCAGTTCTTC
TRBD2,TRBJ2-1,many,TRBV20-1,CSARDPGLNFNEQFF,TGCAGTGCTAGAGATCCGGGACTAAACTTCAATGAGCAGTTCTTC
.,TRBJ1-1,many,TRBV27,CASSTGWAEAFF,TGTGCCAGCAGTACCGGCTGGGCTGAAGCTTTCTTT
.,TRBJ1-6,many,TRBV11-2,CASSLDPSRIGSPLHF,TGTGCCAGCAGCTTAGATCCTAGCAGAATCGGTTCACCCCTCCACTTT
TRBD2,TRBJ2-1,.,TRBV4-2,CASSQGTSGHEQFF,TGTGCCAGCAGCCAAGGAACTAGCGGGCATGAGCAGTTCTTC
TRBD2,TRBJ2-7,many,TRBV20-1,CSGTSGRPYEQYF,TGCAGTGGCACTAGCGGGAGGCCCTACGAGCAGTACTTC
TRBD2,TRBJ2-2,many,TRBV11-2,CASRKRIAGEVPGELFF,TGTGCCAGCAGAAAAAGAATAGCGGGAGAGGTCCCCGGGGAGCTGTTTTTT
TRBD1,TRBJ1-1,.,TRBV27,CASSLSGGITEAFF,TGTGCCAGCAGCTTATCAGGGGGCATCACTGAAGCTTTCTTT
.,TRBJ2-7,many,TRBV11-2,CASSLTHTGRGGEQYF,TGTGCCAGCAGCTTAACACATACAGGGAGAGGCGGCGAGCAGTACTTC
TRBD1,TRBJ2-1,many,TRBV4-1,CASSQEPGQGSGEQFF,TGCGCCAGCAGCCAAGAGCCGGGACAGGGTTCCGGTGAGCAGTTCTTC
.,TRBJ2-7,many,TRBV27,CASSTRATYEQYF,TGTGCCAGCTCCACAAGGGCTACCTACGAGCAGTACTTC
TRBD2,TRBJ2-7,many,TRBV4-1,CASSQELTSGGYEQYF,TGCGCCAGCAGCCAAGAGTTGACTAGCGGGGGCTACGAGCAGTACTTC
.,TRBJ1-2,few,TRBV29-1,CSVAQTSGGRWDGYTF,TGCAGCGTTGCCCAAACCTCCGGGGGACGGTGGGATGGCTACACCTTC
TRBD2,TRBJ2-1,many,TRBV7-8,CASSPGTALLAGKHNEQFF,TGTGCCAGCAGCCCAGGGACAGCACTACTAGCGGGAAAACACAATGAGCAGTTCTTC
TRBD1,TRBJ2-7,many,TRBV7-3,CASSSGQGGVDEQYF,TGTGCCAGCAGCTCCGGACAGGGCGGAGTGGACGAGCAGTACTTC
.,TRBJ1-2,many,TRBV5-1,CASSLEGLGHPNYGYTF,TGCGCCAGCAGCTTGGAAGGTTTGGGGCATCCTAACTATGGCTACACCTTC
TRBD2,TRBJ2-1,many,TRBV3-1,CASSQERRRESYNEQFF,TGTGCCAGCAGCCAAGAGCGTCGGCGGGAGTCCTACAATGAGCAGTTCTTC
.,TRBJ2-7,few,TRBV7-6,CASSPKHPFGYEQYF,TGTGCCAGCAGCCCCAAGCACCCATTCGGCTACGAGCAGTACTTC
TRBD2,TRBJ2-1,many,TRBV7-2,CASSSLTSGNEQFF,TGTGCCAGCAGCTCCCTGACTAGCGGAAATGAGCAGTTCTTC
.,TRBJ2-2,many,TRBV2,CASSEGGGELFF,TGTGCCAGCAGTGAAGGCGGCGGGGAGCTGTTTTTT
.,TRBJ2-1,few,TRBV6-4,CASSDGDNEQFF,TGTGCCAGCAGTGACGGGGACAATGAGCAGTTCTTC
.,TRBJ1-3,.,TRBV11-2,CASSLIAGAGATPFSGNTIYF,TGTGCCAGCAGCTTAATAGCAGGGGCAGGGGCCACTCCCTTCTCTGGAAACACCATATATTTT
TRBD1,TRBJ2-7,few,TRBV4-1,CASSPWTGINYEQYF,TGCGCCAGCAGCCCGTGGACAGGGATCAACTACGAGCAGTACTTC